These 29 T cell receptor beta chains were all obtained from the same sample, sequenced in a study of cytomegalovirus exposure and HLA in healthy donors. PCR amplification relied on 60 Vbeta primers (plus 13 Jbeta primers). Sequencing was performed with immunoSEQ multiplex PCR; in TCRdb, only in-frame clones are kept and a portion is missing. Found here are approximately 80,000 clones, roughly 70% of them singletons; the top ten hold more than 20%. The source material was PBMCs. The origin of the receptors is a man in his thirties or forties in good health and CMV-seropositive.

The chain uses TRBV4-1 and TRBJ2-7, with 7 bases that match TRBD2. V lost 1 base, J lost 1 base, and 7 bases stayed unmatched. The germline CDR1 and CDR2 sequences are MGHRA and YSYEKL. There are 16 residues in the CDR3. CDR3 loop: CASSQGPSGSSYEQYF. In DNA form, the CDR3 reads TGCGCCAGCAGCCAAGGGCCTAGCGGATCATCCTACGAGCAGTACTTC.

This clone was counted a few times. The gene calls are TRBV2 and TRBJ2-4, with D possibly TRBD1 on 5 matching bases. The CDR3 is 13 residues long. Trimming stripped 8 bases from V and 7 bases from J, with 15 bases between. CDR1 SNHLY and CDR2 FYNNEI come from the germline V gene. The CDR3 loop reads CASGDSPENIQYF. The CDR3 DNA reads TGTGCCAGCGGAGACAGCCCGGAGAACATTCAGTACTTC.

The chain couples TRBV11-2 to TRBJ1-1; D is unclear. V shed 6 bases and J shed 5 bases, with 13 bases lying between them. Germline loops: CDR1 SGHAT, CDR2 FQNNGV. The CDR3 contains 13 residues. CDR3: CASSHNPTTEAFF. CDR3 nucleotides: TGTGCCAGCAGTCATAATCCCACAACTGAAGCTTTCTTT. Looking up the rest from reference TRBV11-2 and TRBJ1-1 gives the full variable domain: EAGVAQSPRYKIIEKRQSVAFWCNPISGHATLYWYQQILGQGPKLLIQFQNNGVVDDSQLPKDRFSAERLKGVDSTLKIQPAKLEDSAVYLCASSHNPTTEAFFGQGTRLTVV.

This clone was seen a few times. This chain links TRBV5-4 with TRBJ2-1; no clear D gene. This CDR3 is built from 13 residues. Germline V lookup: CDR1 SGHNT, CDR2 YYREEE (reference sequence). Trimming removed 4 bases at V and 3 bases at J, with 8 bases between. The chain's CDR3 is CASSRSGYNEQFF. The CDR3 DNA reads TGTGCCAGCAGCCGTAGTGGCTACAATGAGCAGTTCTTC. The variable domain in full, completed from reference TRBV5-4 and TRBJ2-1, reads ETGVTQSPTHLIKTRGQQVTLRCSSQSGHNTVSWYQQALGQGPQFIFQYYREEENGRGNFPPRFSGLQFPNYSSELNVNALELDDSALYLCASSRSGYNEQFFGPGTRLTVL.

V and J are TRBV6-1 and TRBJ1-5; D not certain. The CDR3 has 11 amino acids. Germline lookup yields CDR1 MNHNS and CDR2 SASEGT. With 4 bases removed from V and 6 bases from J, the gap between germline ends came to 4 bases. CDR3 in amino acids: CASSAIQPQHF. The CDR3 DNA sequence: TGTGCCAGCAGTGCAATTCAGCCCCAGCATTTT.

The CDR3 sequence: CASSYSLGNTIYF. For the CDR3, the DNA is TGTGCCAGCAGTTACTCACTCGGAAACACCATATATTTT. This chain links TRBV6-5 with TRBJ1-3, with D unclear. CDR3 length: 13 amino acids. V was shortened by 0 bases and J by 4 bases, with 4 bases between the two germline ends. In germline, CDR1 is MNHEY, CDR2 SVGAGI.

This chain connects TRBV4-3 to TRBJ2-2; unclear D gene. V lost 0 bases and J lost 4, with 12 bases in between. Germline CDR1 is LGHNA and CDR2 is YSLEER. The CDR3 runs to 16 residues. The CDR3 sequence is CASSQDVSASTGELFF. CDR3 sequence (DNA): TGCGCCAGCAGCCAAGATGTGTCAGCGAGCACCGGGGAGCTGTTTTTT.

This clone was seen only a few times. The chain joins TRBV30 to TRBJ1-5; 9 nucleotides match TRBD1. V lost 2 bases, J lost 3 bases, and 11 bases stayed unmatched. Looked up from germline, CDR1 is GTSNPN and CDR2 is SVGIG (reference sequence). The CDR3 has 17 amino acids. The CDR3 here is CAWSRDRVGDLNQPQHF. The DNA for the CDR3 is TGTGCCTGGAGTAGGGACAGGGTTGGGGATCTCAATCAGCCCCAGCATTTT.

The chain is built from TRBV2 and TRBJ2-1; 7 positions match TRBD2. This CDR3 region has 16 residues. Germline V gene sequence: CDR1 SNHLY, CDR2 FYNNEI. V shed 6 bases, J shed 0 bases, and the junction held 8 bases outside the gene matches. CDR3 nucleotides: TGTGCCAGCAGGCGTTCTAGCGGTGGCTCCTACAATGAGCAGTTCTTC. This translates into CASRRSSGGSYNEQFF. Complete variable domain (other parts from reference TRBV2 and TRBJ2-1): EPEVTQTPSHQVTQMGQEVILRCVPISNHLYFYWYRQILGQKVEFLVSFYNNEISEKSEIFDDQFSVERPDGSNFTLKIRSTKLEDSAMYFCASRRSSGGSYNEQFFGPGTRLTVL.

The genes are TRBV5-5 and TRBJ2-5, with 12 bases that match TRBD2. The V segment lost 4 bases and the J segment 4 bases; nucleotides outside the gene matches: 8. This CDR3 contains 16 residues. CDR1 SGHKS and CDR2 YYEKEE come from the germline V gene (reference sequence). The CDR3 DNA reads TGTGCCAGCAGCGCAGGACTAGCGGGGTCCTCAGAGACCCAGTACTTC. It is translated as CASSAGLAGSSETQYF.

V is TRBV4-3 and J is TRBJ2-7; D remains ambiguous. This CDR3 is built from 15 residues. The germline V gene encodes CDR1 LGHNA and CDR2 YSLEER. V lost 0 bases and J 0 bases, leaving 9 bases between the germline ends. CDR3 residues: CASSQDGRPSYEQYF. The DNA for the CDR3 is TGCGCCAGCAGCCAAGATGGCCGTCCCTCCTACGAGCAGTACTTC.

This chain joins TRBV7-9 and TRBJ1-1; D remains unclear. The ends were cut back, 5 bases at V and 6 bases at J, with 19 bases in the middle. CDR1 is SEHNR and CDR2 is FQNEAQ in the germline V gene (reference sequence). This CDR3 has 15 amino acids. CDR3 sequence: CASSPSGEGRSEAFF. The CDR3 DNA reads TGTGCCAGCAGCCCCTCCGGGGAAGGGAGGTCTGAAGCTTTCTTT.

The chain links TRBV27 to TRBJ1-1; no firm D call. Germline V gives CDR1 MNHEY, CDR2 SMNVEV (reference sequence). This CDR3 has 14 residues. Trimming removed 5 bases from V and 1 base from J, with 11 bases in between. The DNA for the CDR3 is TGTGCCAGCAGTCCCCAGACGGGGAACACTGAAGCTTTCTTT. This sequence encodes CASSPQTGNTEAFF.

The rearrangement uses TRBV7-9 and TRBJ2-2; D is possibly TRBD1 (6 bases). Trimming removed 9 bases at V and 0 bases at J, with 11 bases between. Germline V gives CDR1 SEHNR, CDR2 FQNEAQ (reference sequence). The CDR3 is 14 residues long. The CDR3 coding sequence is TGTGCCAGTTACAGGGATTCGAACACCGGGGAGCTGTTTTTT. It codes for CASYRDSNTGELFF.

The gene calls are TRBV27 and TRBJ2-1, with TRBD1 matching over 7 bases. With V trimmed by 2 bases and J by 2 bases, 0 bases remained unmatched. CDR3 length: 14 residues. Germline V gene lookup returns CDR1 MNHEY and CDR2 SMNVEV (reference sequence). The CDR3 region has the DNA TGTGCCAGCAGTTTAGACAGGGCCTACAATGAGCAGTTCTTC. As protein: CASSLDRAYNEQFF.

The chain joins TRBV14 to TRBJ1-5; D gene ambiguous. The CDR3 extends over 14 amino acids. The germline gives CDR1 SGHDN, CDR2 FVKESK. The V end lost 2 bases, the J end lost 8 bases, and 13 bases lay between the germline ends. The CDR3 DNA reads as TGTGCCAGCAGCCAAAGAGGGCTCGAGGAGCCCCAGCATTTT. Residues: CASSQRGLEEPQHF.

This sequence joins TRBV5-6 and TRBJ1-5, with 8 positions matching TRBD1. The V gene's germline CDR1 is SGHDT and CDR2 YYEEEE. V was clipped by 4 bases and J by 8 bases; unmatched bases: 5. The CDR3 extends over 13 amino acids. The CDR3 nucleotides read TGTGCCAGCAGCCGGACAGGGATGGAGCCCCAGCATTTT. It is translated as CASSRTGMEPQHF.

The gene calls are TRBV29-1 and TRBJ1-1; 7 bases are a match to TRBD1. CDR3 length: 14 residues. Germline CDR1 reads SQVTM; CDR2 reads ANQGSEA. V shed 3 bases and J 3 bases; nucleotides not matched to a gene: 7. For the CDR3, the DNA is TGCAGCGTTGATTCCCAAGGGACAGACACTGAAGCTTTCTTT. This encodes CSVDSQGTDTEAFF.

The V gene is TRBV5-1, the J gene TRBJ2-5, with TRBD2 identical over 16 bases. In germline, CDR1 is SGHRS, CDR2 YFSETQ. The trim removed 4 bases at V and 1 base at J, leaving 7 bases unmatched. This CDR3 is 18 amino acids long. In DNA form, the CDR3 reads TGCGCCAGCAGCGGGTCGGGACTAGCGGGGGGGAGCCAAGAGACCCAGTACTTC. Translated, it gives CASSGSGLAGGSQETQYF.

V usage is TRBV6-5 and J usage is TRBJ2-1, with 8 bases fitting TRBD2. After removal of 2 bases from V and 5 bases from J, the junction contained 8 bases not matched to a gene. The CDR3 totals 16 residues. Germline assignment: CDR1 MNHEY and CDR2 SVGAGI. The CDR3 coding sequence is TGTGCCAGCAGTTACCCCGCCGACGGGAGGGACAATGAGCAGTTCTTC. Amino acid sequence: CASSYPADGRDNEQFF.

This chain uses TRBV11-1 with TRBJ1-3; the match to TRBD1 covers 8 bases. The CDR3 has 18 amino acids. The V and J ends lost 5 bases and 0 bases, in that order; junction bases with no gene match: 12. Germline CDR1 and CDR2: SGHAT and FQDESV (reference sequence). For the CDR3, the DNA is TGTGCCAGCAGCACTCCCGGGACAGGATCCCTCTCTGGAAACACCATATATTTT. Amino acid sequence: CASSTPGTGSLSGNTIYF.

The CDR3 spells CASSLPGGSYGYTF. The CDR3 nucleotides read TGTGCCAGCAGCTTGCCGGGGGGCAGCTATGGCTACACCTTC. The chain uses TRBV5-6 and TRBJ1-2, with D possibly matching TRBD1 (6 bases). CDR1 and CDR2 (germline): SGHDT, YYEEEE. V lost 1 base, J lost 4 bases, and 11 bases lay in between. This CDR3 region has 14 residues.

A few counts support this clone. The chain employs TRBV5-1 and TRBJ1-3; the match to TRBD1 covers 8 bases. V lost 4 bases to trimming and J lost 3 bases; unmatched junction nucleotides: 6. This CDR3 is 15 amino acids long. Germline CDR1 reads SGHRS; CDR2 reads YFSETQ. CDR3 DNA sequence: TGCGCCAGCAGCGCAGACAGGGGCTATGGAAACACCATATATTTT. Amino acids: CASSADRGYGNTIYF.

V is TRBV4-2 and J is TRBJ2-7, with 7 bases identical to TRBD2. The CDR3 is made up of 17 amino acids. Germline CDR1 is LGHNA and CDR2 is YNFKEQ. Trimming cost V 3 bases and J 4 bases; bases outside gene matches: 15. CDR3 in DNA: TGTGCCAGCAGCCAGTTGGGTTCCGGGACTATAAATTACGAGCAGTACTTC. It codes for CASSQLGSGTINYEQYF.

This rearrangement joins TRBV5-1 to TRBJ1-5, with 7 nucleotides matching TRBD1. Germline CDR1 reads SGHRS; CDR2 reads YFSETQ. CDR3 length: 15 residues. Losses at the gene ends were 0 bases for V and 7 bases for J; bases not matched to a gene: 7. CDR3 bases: TGCGCCAGCAGCTTGGAGGGGGCAGGCCGGCAGCCCCAGCATTTT. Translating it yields CASSLEGAGRQPQHF.

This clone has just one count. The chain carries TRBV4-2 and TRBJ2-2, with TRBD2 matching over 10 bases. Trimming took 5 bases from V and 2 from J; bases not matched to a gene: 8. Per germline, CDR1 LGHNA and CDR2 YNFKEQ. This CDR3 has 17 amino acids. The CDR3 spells CASSALGLAVNTGELFF. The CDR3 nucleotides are TGTGCCAGCAGCGCGCTAGGACTAGCGGTTAACACCGGGGAGCTGTTTTTT.

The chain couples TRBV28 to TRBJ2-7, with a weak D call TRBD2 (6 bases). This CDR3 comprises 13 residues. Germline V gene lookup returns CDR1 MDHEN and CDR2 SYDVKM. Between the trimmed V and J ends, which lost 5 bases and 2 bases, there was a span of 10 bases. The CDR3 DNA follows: TGTGCCAGCAGTCGGAGGGAACCCTACGAGCAGTACTTC. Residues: CASSRREPYEQYF. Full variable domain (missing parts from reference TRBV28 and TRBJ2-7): DVKVTQSSRYLVKRTGEKVFLECVQDMDHENMFWYRQDPGLGLRLIYFSYDVKMKEKGDIPEGYSVSREKKERFSLILESASTNQTSMYLCASSRREPYEQYFGPGTRLTVT.

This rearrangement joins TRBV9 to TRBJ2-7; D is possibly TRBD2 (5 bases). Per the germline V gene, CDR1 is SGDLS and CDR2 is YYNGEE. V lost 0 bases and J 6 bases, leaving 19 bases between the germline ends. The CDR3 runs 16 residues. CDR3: CASSVGIAPELGEQYF. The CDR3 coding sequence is TGTGCCAGCAGCGTAGGTATAGCGCCGGAGCTGGGCGAGCAGTACTTC.

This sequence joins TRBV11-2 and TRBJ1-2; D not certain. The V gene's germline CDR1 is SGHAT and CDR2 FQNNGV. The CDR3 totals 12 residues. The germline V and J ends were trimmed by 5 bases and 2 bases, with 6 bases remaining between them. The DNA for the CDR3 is TGTGCCAGCAGCGTCCAGAACTATGGCTACACCTTC. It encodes CASSVQNYGYTF.